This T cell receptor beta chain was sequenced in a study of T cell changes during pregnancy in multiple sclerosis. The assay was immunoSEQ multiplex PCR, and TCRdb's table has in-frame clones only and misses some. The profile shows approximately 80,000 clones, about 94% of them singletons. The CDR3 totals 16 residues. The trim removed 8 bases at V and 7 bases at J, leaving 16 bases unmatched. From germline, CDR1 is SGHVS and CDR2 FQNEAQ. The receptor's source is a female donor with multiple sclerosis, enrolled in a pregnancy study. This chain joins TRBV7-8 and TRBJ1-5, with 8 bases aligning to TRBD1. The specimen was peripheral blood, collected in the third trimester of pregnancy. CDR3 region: CASGKDRDRPLQPQHF. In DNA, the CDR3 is TGTGCCAGCGGAAAAGACCGGGACAGGCCTTTACAGCCCCAGCATTTT.